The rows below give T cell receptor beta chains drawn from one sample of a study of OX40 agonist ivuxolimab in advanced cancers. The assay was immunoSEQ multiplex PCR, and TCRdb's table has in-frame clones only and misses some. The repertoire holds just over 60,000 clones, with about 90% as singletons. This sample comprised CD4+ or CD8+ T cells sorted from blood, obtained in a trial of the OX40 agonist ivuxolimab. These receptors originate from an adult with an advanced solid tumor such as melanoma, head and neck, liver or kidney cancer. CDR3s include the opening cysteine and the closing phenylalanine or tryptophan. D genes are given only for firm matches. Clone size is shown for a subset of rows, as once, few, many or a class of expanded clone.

CDR3 protein: CASSIAGGYSNQPQHF
CDR3 DNA: TGTGCCAGTAGTATAGCGGGGGGGTATAGCAATCAGCCCCAGCATTTT
D gene: .
clone size: .
V gene: TRBV19
J gene: TRBJ1-5

CDR3 protein: CASSTRGGEGLNEQFF
CDR3 DNA: TGTGCCAGCAGCACCCGAGGGGGGGAGGGCCTAAATGAGCAGTTCTTC
D gene: .
clone size: .
V gene: TRBV9
J gene: TRBJ2-1

CDR3 protein: CATRGSLSGNTIYF
CDR3 DNA: TGCGCCACCCGGGGCAGCTTATCTGGAAACACCATATATTTT
D gene: .
clone size: .
V gene: TRBV5-1
J gene: TRBJ1-3

CDR3 protein: CASRHRELLSPLHF
CDR3 DNA: TGTGCCAGTCGACACAGGGAATTATTATCACCCCTCCACTTT
D gene: .
clone size: .
V gene: TRBV19
J gene: TRBJ1-6

CDR3 protein: CASSSRARGTGELFF
CDR3 DNA: TGTGCCAGCAGCAGTCGAGCTAGGGGCACCGGGGAGCTGTTTTTT
D gene: .
clone size: .
V gene: TRBV7-9
J gene: TRBJ2-2

CDR3 protein: CASSISSGVGTGELFF
CDR3 DNA: TGTGCCAGCAGTATTTCTAGCGGGGTAGGGACCGGGGAGCTGTTTTTT
D gene: TRBD2
clone size: .
V gene: TRBV6-4
J gene: TRBJ2-2

CDR3 protein: CASSTQRENTDTQYF
CDR3 DNA: TGTGCCAGCAGCACGCAGCGGGAGAATACAGATACGCAGTATTTT
D gene: TRBD2
clone size: .
V gene: TRBV7-9
J gene: TRBJ2-3

CDR3 protein: CASSLGWGGRGKDTDTQYF
CDR3 DNA: TGTGCCAGCAGCTTAGGATGGGGGGGCAGGGGAAAAGATACAGATACGCAGTATTTT
D gene: .
clone size: .
V gene: TRBV7-9
J gene: TRBJ2-3

CDR3 protein: CSAEGGKGTDTQYF
CDR3 DNA: TGCAGCGCAGAAGGAGGTAAAGGGACAGATACGCAGTATTTT
D gene: .
clone size: .
V gene: TRBV29-1
J gene: TRBJ2-3

CDR3 protein: CASSLGQGDSGNTIYF
CDR3 DNA: TGTGCCAGCAGCTTAGGGCAGGGGGACTCTGGAAACACCATATATTTT
D gene: TRBD1
clone size: .
V gene: TRBV5-5
J gene: TRBJ1-3

CDR3 protein: CASSLTGPGGVWETQYF
CDR3 DNA: TGTGCCAGCAGTCTAACCGGGCCAGGGGGGGTGTGGGAGACCCAGTACTTC
D gene: .
clone size: .
V gene: TRBV27
J gene: TRBJ2-5

CDR3 protein: CASSPDRGLETQYF
CDR3 DNA: TGTGCCAGCTCACCGGACAGGGGACTGGAGACCCAGTACTTC
D gene: TRBD1
clone size: once
V gene: TRBV18
J gene: TRBJ2-5

CDR3 protein: CASSLGGRAGEDTQYF
CDR3 DNA: TGTGCCAGCAGCTTGGGTGGGAGGGCCGGTGAAGATACGCAGTATTTT
D gene: TRBD2
clone size: .
V gene: TRBV5-4
J gene: TRBJ2-3

CDR3 protein: CASRTHTAHYGYTF
CDR3 DNA: TGTGCCAGCAGGACCCACACGGCCCACTATGGCTACACCTTC
D gene: .
clone size: .
V gene: TRBV5-4
J gene: TRBJ1-2

CDR3 protein: CASSLGRGDREEETQYF
CDR3 DNA: TGTGCCAGCAGCTTAGGGCGGGGAGACAGGGAAGAAGAGACCCAGTACTTC
D gene: .
clone size: .
V gene: TRBV11-2
J gene: TRBJ2-5

CDR3 protein: CASSFEGYENEKLFF
CDR3 DNA: TGTGCCAGCAGCTTTGAGGGGTACGAGAATGAAAAACTGTTTTTT
D gene: .
clone size: few
V gene: TRBV5-5
J gene: TRBJ1-4

CDR3 protein: CASSLQVNTEAFF
CDR3 DNA: TGTGCCAGCAGCCTACAGGTGAACACTGAAGCTTTCTTT
D gene: .
clone size: once
V gene: TRBV27
J gene: TRBJ1-1

CDR3 protein: CATSRVLAGTRAGKNIQYF
CDR3 DNA: TGTGCCACCAGCAGAGTCCTAGCGGGAACGAGAGCTGGCAAAAACATTCAGTACTTC
D gene: TRBD2
clone size: .
V gene: TRBV15
J gene: TRBJ2-4

CDR3 protein: CASSLRTSGYNEQFF
CDR3 DNA: TGTGCCAGCAGCTTGAGGACTAGCGGCTACAATGAGCAGTTCTTC
D gene: TRBD2
clone size: .
V gene: TRBV11-1
J gene: TRBJ2-1

CDR3 protein: CASSQALAESYEQYF
CDR3 DNA: TGTGCCAGCAGCCAGGCGCTAGCGGAGTCCTACGAGCAGTACTTC
D gene: TRBD2
clone size: .
V gene: TRBV4-2
J gene: TRBJ2-7

CDR3 protein: CAWRKGQDEKLFF
CDR3 DNA: TGTGCCTGGAGGAAGGGACAGGATGAAAAACTGTTTTTT
D gene: TRBD1
clone size: .
V gene: TRBV30
J gene: TRBJ1-4

CDR3 protein: CASSPPEGIREKLFF
CDR3 DNA: TGTGCCAGCTCACCACCAGAAGGGATACGAGAAAAACTGTTTTTT
D gene: .
clone size: .
V gene: TRBV18
J gene: TRBJ1-4

CDR3 protein: CASSGGNHGQSRANVLTF
CDR3 DNA: TGTGCCAGCAGCGGAGGGAATCACGGACAAAGTCGGGCCAACGTCCTGACTTTC
D gene: .
clone size: .
V gene: TRBV7-1
J gene: TRBJ2-6

CDR3 protein: CASSGSGGDEQYF
CDR3 DNA: TGTGCCAGCAGCGGTTCAGGGGGCGACGAGCAGTACTTC
D gene: TRBD1
clone size: .
V gene: TRBV9
J gene: TRBJ2-7

CDR3 protein: CASSQTDTQYF
CDR3 DNA: TGTGCCAGCAGTCAGACAGATACGCAGTATTTT
D gene: .
clone size: .
V gene: TRBV6-1
J gene: TRBJ2-3

CDR3 protein: CASSPGGPQRAEAFF
CDR3 DNA: TGTGCCAGCTCCCCCGGGGGGCCCCAGCGGGCTGAAGCTTTCTTT
D gene: .
clone size: few
V gene: TRBV18
J gene: TRBJ1-1

CDR3 protein: CASSQKREGRYEQYF
CDR3 DNA: TGCGCCAGCAGTCAAAAGCGGGAGGGCAGATACGAGCAGTACTTC
D gene: TRBD2
clone size: .
V gene: TRBV10-1
J gene: TRBJ2-7